This entry lists 5 T cell receptor beta chains sequenced from one sample in a study of T-cell reconstitution after alpha-beta-depleted transplantation in children. Unique molecular identifiers were incorporated when the TCRbeta library was constructed. Each CDR3 protein gets one entry after TCRdb re-called the PCR reads with MiXCR. The sample gives around 580,000 distinct CDR3 sequences, around 27% of which show up once; about a third is in the top ten. The source was PBMCs, collected before TCRalphabeta/CD19-depleted stem cell transplant. Receptors originate from a boy under two years old with Wiskott-Aldrich syndrome, due to receive a stem cell transplant.

This clonotype appeared a few times. The CDR3: CALRSGTDTQYF. The CDR3 bases are TGTGCCCTCCGAAGCGGCACAGATACGCAGTATTTT. V is TRBV30 and J is TRBJ2-3; D is unresolved. V dropped 8 bases and J dropped 1 base, with 10 bases sitting between them. CDR1 is GTSNPN, CDR2 SVGIG, per germline (reference sequence). This CDR3 has 12 residues.

This clonotype came up a few times. This chain uses TRBV7-2 with TRBJ2-7, with TRBD2 matching 8 bases. Germline trimming cut 4 bases from V and 1 base from J; bases unmatched to any gene: 9. The CDR3 has 16 residues. Germline CDR1 is SGHTA and CDR2 is FQGNSA. The CDR3 spells CASSSLSSGLSYEQYF. The CDR3 nucleotides read TGTGCCAGCAGCTCCCTCTCTAGCGGGTTATCCTACGAGCAGTACTTC.

This clonotype has a handful of counts. The chain uses TRBV20-1 and TRBJ2-3; perhaps TRBD2 as D (5 bases). In germline, CDR1 is DFQATT, CDR2 SNEGSKA (reference sequence). Trimming shortened V by 4 bases and J by 1 base, and 12 bases separated the two germline ends. This CDR3 has 14 amino acids. The CDR3 reads CSAKLGRGTDTQYF. The DNA for the CDR3 is TGCAGTGCTAAGCTAGGGCGGGGCACAGATACGCAGTATTTT.

This chain connects TRBV5-1 to TRBJ2-3; perhaps TRBD2 as D (6 bases). The germline gives CDR1 SGHRS, CDR2 YFSETQ. The CDR3 is 16 amino acids. V was pared by 0 bases and J by 7 bases, with 18 bases between. CDR3 nucleotide sequence: TGCGCCAGCAGCTTGGCGGGGCAAGGAGGGCATCATACGCAGTATTTT. As protein: CASSLAGQGGHHTQYF.

This clonotype was seen only a few times. V and J are TRBV5-1 and TRBJ2-1, with 7 positions matching TRBD1. V trimming: 7 bases; J trimming: 9 bases; junction bases outside the gene matches: 10. Germline CDR1 is SGHRS and CDR2 is YFSETQ. The CDR3 loop spans 13 amino acids. The CDR3 DNA reads TGCGCCAGCGCAATCATACCAGGGGGTGAGCAGTTCTTC. This encodes CASAIIPGGEQFF. The full variable domain, rest sourced from reference TRBV5-1 and TRBJ2-1, is KAGVTQTPRYLIKTRGQQVTLSCSPISGHRSVSWYQQTPGQGLQFLFEYFSETQRNKGNFPGRFSGRQFSNSRSEMNVSTLELGDSALYLCASAIIPGGEQFFGPGTRLTVL.